This T cell receptor beta chain was sequenced in a study of cytomegalovirus exposure and HLA in healthy donors. In germline, CDR1 is SNHLY, CDR2 FYNNEI. CDR3 length equals 14 residues. The J segment lost 3 bases and the V segment lost 3 bases, leaving 5 bases of the junction unmatched. Profiling relied on immunoSEQ multiplex PCR, and the TCRdb table lists in-frame clones only, not all of them. The data show roughly 120,000 clones, roughly 87% seen once. This clone was counted a few times. Sequenced: PBMCs. The clonotype was recovered from a woman aged 18-29 years in good health and CMV-seronegative. V and J are TRBV2 and TRBJ2-7; 7 bases agree with TRBD2. The CDR3 sequence is CASSEGLAVYEQYF. The CDR3 bases are TGTGCCAGCAGTGAGGGGCTAGCGGTCTACGAGCAGTACTTC.